One and the same sample provided the 25 T cell receptor beta chains below, sequenced in a study of blood T cell repertoires in COVID-19. Profiling relied on immunoSEQ multiplex PCR, and the TCRdb table lists in-frame clones only, not all of them. The sample contains 50,000 to 65,000 clones, approximately 82% of which appear only once. What was sequenced was peripheral blood. The receptors derive from a human donor in a cohort sampled during active COVID-19.

This clone was counted only a few times. The chain combines TRBV6-1 with TRBJ2-5; a possible D gene is TRBD1 (6 bases). This CDR3 contains 18 residues. From germline, CDR1 is MNHNS and CDR2 SASEGT. V was clipped by 3 bases and J by 4 bases, with 24 bases between them. The CDR3 DNA follows: TGTGCCAGCAGTGACCCACTAGAGAGGGGGAAACGGGGAGAGACCCAGTACTTC. Amino acids: CASSDPLERGKRGETQYF.

V and J are TRBV20-1 and TRBJ2-4; 7 nucleotides line up with TRBD2. The V and J ends lost 3 bases and 3 bases, in that order; junction bases with no gene match: 8. The CDR3 spans 15 residues. The germline V gene has CDR1 DFQATT and CDR2 SNEGSKA (reference sequence). In nucleotides, the CDR3 is TGCAGTGCTAGTCAAGCGGGAAAGGTCAAAAACATTCAGTACTTC. It translates to CSASQAGKVKNIQYF.

The V call is TRBV24-1, the J call TRBJ2-2; 7 nucleotides match TRBD1. The V gene end was trimmed by 2 bases and the J gene end by 5 bases; junction bases not matched to a gene: 10. CDR1 and CDR2 (germline): KGHDR, SFDVKD. The CDR3 extends over 17 amino acids. CDR3 region: CATSDYSRGSGTGELFF. In nucleotides, the CDR3 is TGTGCCACCAGTGATTACTCCAGGGGGTCAGGAACCGGGGAGCTGTTTTTT.

V usage is TRBV5-1 and J usage is TRBJ2-3; D gene ambiguous. The CDR3 spans 15 residues. Trimming removed 0 bases from V and 3 bases from J, with 11 bases in between. Germline-derived CDR1 and CDR2 are SGHRS and YFSETQ. CDR3 region: CASSLGQIETDTQYF. The CDR3 DNA sequence: TGCGCCAGCAGCTTGGGGCAAATTGAAACAGATACGCAGTATTTT.

The chain has TRBV10-2 and TRBJ1-2; 7 bases match TRBD1. CDR1 is WSHSY, CDR2 SAAADI, per germline. This CDR3 is built from 13 residues. Trimming removed 5 bases from V and 4 bases from J; junction bases left unmatched: 4. For the CDR3, the DNA is TGCGCCAGCAGTCCAGGGGGAGGCTATGGCTACACCTTC. Translation gives CASSPGGGYGYTF.

The chain carries TRBV11-3 and TRBJ2-5; 8 bases align to TRBD1. In germline, CDR1 is SGHNT, CDR2 YENEEA. With V trimmed by 4 bases and J by 5 bases, 6 bases remained unmatched. CDR3 size: 14 residues. The CDR3 DNA follows: TGTGCCAGCAGCTCAGGACAGGGCTCGGAGACCCAGTACTTC. This sequence encodes CASSSGQGSETQYF.

The rearrangement joins TRBV7-9 to TRBJ2-7; D not resolved. Germline loops: CDR1 SEHNR, CDR2 FQNEAQ (reference sequence). CDR3 length: 16 residues. With 5 bases removed from V and 7 bases from J, the gap between germline ends came to 24 bases. Written as DNA, the CDR3 is TGTGCCAGCAGCCCCATCTTAAGTACAGAGTCACGGGAGCAGTACTTC. This translates into CASSPILSTESREQYF. The complete variable domain, with remaining parts taken from reference TRBV7-9 and TRBJ2-7, reads DTGVSQNPRHKITKRGQNVTFRCDPISEHNRLYWYRQTLGQGPEFLTYFQNEAQLEKSRLLSDRFSAERPKGSFSTLEIQRTEQGDSAMYLCASSPILSTESREQYFGPGTRLTVT.

This chain connects TRBV19 to TRBJ1-1; the D gene is possibly TRBD1 (6 bases). V was shortened by 1 base and J by 2 bases, with 8 bases between the two germline ends. The CDR3 covers 14 residues. Germline lookup yields CDR1 LNHDA and CDR2 SQIVND (reference sequence). CDR3 amino acids: CASSIGQANTEAFF. CDR3 sequence (DNA): TGTGCCAGTAGTATAGGACAGGCTAACACTGAAGCTTTCTTT. Combining the CDR3 with reference TRBV19 and TRBJ1-1 gives the whole variable domain DGGITQSPKYLFRKEGQNVTLSCEQNLNHDAMYWYRQDPGQGLRLIYYSQIVNDFQKGDIAEGYSVSREKKESFPLTVTSAQKNPTAFYLCASSIGQANTEAFFGQGTRLTVV.

The chain recombines TRBV11-2 with TRBJ2-5, with 7 bases matching TRBD2. This CDR3 region has 15 residues. The V gene end was trimmed by 0 bases and the J gene end by 4 bases; junction bases not matched to a gene: 5. Germline lookup yields CDR1 SGHAT and CDR2 FQNNGV. The DNA of the CDR3 is TGTGCCAGCAGCTTAGACGGGAGGTTACGAGAGACCCAGTACTTC. Amino acid sequence: CASSLDGRLRETQYF.

V and J are TRBV7-9 and TRBJ1-1, with TRBD1 identical over 7 bases. J was trimmed by 3 bases and V by 1 base; bases with no gene match: 5. The CDR3 runs to 15 residues. Germline V lookup: CDR1 SEHNR, CDR2 FQNEAQ (reference sequence). CDR3 sequence: CASSLDGRGDTEAFF. CDR3 bases: TGTGCCAGCAGCTTAGATGGCAGGGGGGACACTGAAGCTTTCTTT. Using reference TRBV7-9 and TRBJ1-1 for the parts outside the CDR3, the full variable domain is DTGVSQNPRHKITKRGQNVTFRCDPISEHNRLYWYRQTLGQGPEFLTYFQNEAQLEKSRLLSDRFSAERPKGSFSTLEIQRTEQGDSAMYLCASSLDGRGDTEAFFGQGTRLTVV.

In its sample, this clone was seen once. This chain links TRBV4-1 with TRBJ2-5; 15 nucleotides agree with TRBD2. The CDR3 runs 18 residues. Trimming removed 4 bases from V and 5 bases from J; junction bases left unmatched: 11. Germline V gene data show CDR1 as MGHRA and CDR2 as YSYEKL. The CDR3 loop reads CASSRRDLGLAGGETQYF. In nucleotides, the CDR3 is TGCGCCAGCAGCCGTAGGGACCTTGGACTAGCGGGAGGGGAGACCCAGTACTTC.

This chain connects TRBV18 to TRBJ2-3, with TRBD2 matching 8 bases. Germline trimming cut 3 bases from V and 8 bases from J; bases unmatched to any gene: 10. The CDR3 has 15 residues. The germline gives CDR1 KGHSH, CDR2 LQKENI. CDR3 sequence: CASSPVGLAPATQYF. The CDR3, as DNA: TGTGCCAGCTCACCGGTCGGACTAGCTCCGGCTACGCAGTATTTT.

This clone was observed a few times. The J gene is TRBJ1-2, the V gene TRBV19; 10 bases are shared with TRBD1. The CDR3 runs 15 residues. Germline V gene data show CDR1 as LNHDA and CDR2 as SQIVND (reference sequence). V gave up 7 bases and J gave up 4 bases; unmatched junction bases: 9. CDR3 nucleotides: TGTGCCAGTAAGGAGACAGGGGGCGCGGGCTATGGCTACACCTTC. Translation: CASKETGGAGYGYTF.

V and J are TRBV2 and TRBJ2-7; TRBD1 matches 7 bases. The V and J ends lost 6 bases and 4 bases, in that order; junction bases with no gene match: 3. Germline CDR1 SNHLY, CDR2 FYNNEI. CDR3 length: 12 residues. CDR3: CASSMTGYEQYF. For the CDR3, the DNA is TGTGCCAGCAGCATGACAGGGTACGAGCAGTACTTC.

The chain recombines TRBV9 with TRBJ2-7, with TRBD2 matching over 11 bases. Germline V gives CDR1 SGDLS, CDR2 YYNGEE. V trimming: 3 bases; J trimming: 3 bases; junction bases outside the gene matches: 2. The CDR3 has 14 amino acids. The CDR3: CASSAGLAGYEQYF. The DNA for the CDR3 is TGTGCCAGCAGCGCCGGACTAGCGGGCTACGAGCAGTACTTC. Together with reference TRBV9 and TRBJ2-7, the CDR3 gives the full variable domain: DSGVTQTPKHLITATGQRVTLRCSPRSGDLSVYWYQQSLDQGLQFLIQYYNGEERAKGNILERFSAQQFPDLHSELNLSSLELGDSALYFCASSAGLAGYEQYFGPGTRLTVT.

This chain joins TRBV9 and TRBJ2-2, with D possibly being TRBD1 (6 bases). Germline V CDR1 and CDR2: SGDLS, YYNGEE. V shed 3 bases and J shed 6 bases, with 15 bases lying between them. This CDR3 is built from 15 residues. CDR3 DNA: TGTGCCAGCAGCGCCGGGACAACTTACCCCGGGGAGCTGTTTTTT. This codes for CASSAGTTYPGELFF.

The V call is TRBV29-1, the J call TRBJ2-3; 9 bases fit TRBD1. Unmatched junction bases numbered 12, after V lost 3 bases and J lost 2 bases. CDR3 length equals 17 residues. Germline-derived CDR1 and CDR2 are SQVTM and ANQGSEA. In nucleotides, the CDR3 is TGCAGCGTTGACCGAGGCGGGACAGGGAGCATCACAGATACGCAGTATTTT. Translating it yields CSVDRGGTGSITDTQYF.

This rearrangement joins TRBV29-1 to TRBJ2-1; 10 bases are a match to TRBD2. CDR3 length: 12 amino acids. V was pared by 3 bases and J by 10 bases, with 3 bases of the junction left unmatched. Germline V lookup: CDR1 SQVTM, CDR2 ANQGSEA. CDR3 coding DNA: TGCAGCGTTGAGGGACTAGCGAGAGAGCAGTTCTTC. The encoded protein is CSVEGLAREQFF.

The J gene is TRBJ2-5, the V gene TRBV5-1; the match to TRBD2 covers 9 bases. Per the germline V gene, CDR1 is SGHRS and CDR2 is YFSETQ. J gave up 0 bases and V 2 bases, and 2 bases lay outside the gene matches. The CDR3 extends over 15 amino acids. CDR3 nucleotide sequence: TGCGCCAGCAGCTTAGCGGGGGGAAACCAAGAGACCCAGTACTTC. This gives the protein CASSLAGGNQETQYF.

The rearrangement uses TRBV19 and TRBJ1-1; D unclear. Germline values: CDR1 LNHDA, CDR2 SQIVND (reference sequence). This CDR3 spans 14 amino acids. Trimming cost V 4 bases and J 4 bases, with 13 bases left between them. The CDR3 DNA reads as TGTGCCAGTAGTAGAGGGAATTGGATCACTGAAGCTTTCTTT. This codes for CASSRGNWITEAFF.

The rearrangement uses TRBV11-1 and TRBJ2-2; 8 bases align to TRBD1. After removal of 6 bases from V and 4 bases from J, the junction contained 7 bases not matched to a gene. Per the germline V gene, CDR1 is SGHAT and CDR2 is FQDESV (reference sequence). CDR3 length: 15 residues. CDR3 loop: CASRPGQGATGELFF. The DNA for the CDR3 is TGTGCCAGCAGACCAGGCCAGGGGGCCACCGGGGAGCTGTTTTTT.

The V call is TRBV7-3, the J call TRBJ2-1, with TRBD1 matching over 8 bases. This CDR3 spans 14 amino acids. V lost 5 bases to trimming and J lost 10 bases; unmatched junction nucleotides: 10. CDR1 and CDR2 (germline): SGHTA, FQGTGA. In DNA form, the CDR3 reads TGTGCCAGCAGCCCCGGACAGGGAACTCGGGAGCAGTTCTTC. It specifies CASSPGQGTREQFF.

This chain uses TRBV6-5 with TRBJ1-5; 11 nucleotides line up with TRBD1. CDR1 and CDR2 (germline): MNHEY, SVGAGI. The CDR3 consists of 15 residues. V gave up 7 bases and J gave up 6 bases; unmatched junction bases: 8. CDR3 protein: CASTRTGGDGQPQHF. The DNA of the CDR3 is TGTGCCAGCACCCGGACAGGGGGCGACGGTCAGCCCCAGCATTTT.

This rearrangement joins TRBV18 to TRBJ1-2, with TRBD1 identical over 7 bases. The CDR3 contains 15 residues. Germline V gene lookup returns CDR1 KGHSH and CDR2 LQKENI. J lost 6 bases, V lost 6 bases, and 13 bases had no gene match. CDR3 in amino acids: CASSPVRDSRNGYTF. In DNA, the CDR3 is TGTGCCAGCTCCCCCGTTAGGGACAGTAGAAATGGCTACACCTTC.

The chain carries TRBV19 and TRBJ1-5; D is possibly TRBD1 (5 bases). The CDR3 runs to 15 residues. In germline, CDR1 is LNHDA, CDR2 SQIVND (reference sequence). The V and J ends lost 2 bases and 7 bases respectively, with 15 bases between them. In DNA form, the CDR3 reads TGTGCCAGTAGTATATATCGGGGGTCTCTCCAGCCCCAGCATTTT. This codes for CASSIYRGSLQPQHF.